Below, one T cell receptor beta chain is given with its context. Its cognate antigen is unknown. This sample stems from a study of memory CD4+ T cells and cytomegalovirus serostatus. Study-level information: Of the healthy Belgian adults, 9 were CMV seropositive and around 22 seronegative. Study results and limitations: Of under 200 reported CMV TCRbeta sequences, around 62 were found in memory CD4+ repertoires.

The sort gate was single viable CD3+CD4+CD8-CD45RO+ cells for memory CD4+ T cells. Per the authors' pipeline: Out-of-frame sequences were removed, leaving roughly 2.1 million distinct TCRbeta sequences. TCRdb keeps only in-frame clones here, not all; method: immunoSEQ multiplex PCR. The V and J calls and clone size are taken from that table; D and trimming were inferred from the DNA. The sample records over 65,000 clones, around 80% being singletons. Sequenced input: memory CD4+ T cells from blood. The sequence came from an adult in good health and CMV-seropositive.

CDR3 coding DNA: TGTGCCAGCAGTGAGGCCCAACAGGGTAGGGCTGAAGCTTTCTTT. Its translation is CASSEAQQGRAEAFF. The rearrangement uses TRBV2 and TRBJ1-1; tentative D call: TRBD1 (6 bases). Trimming stripped 3 bases from V and 6 bases from J, with 17 bases between. The germline CDR1 and CDR2 sequences are SNHLY and FYNNEI. The CDR3 length is 15 residues.